This entry describes one TCR beta chain. Its antigen remains unknown. The CDR3 has 14 amino acids. J gave up 2 bases and V 9 bases, and 7 bases lay outside the gene matches. CDR1 and CDR2 from the germline V gene are LNHDA and SQIVND (reference sequence). The data originate from a study of beta chain features in type 1 diabetes. Every participating donor gave one draw, a heparinised blood sample averaging about 110 mL. Sorting that relied on CD45RO/CCR7/CD25/CD127/CD95/CD27 yielded CD4+ naive, central memory, regulatory and stem cell-like memory cells. All of the isolated RNA was reverse transcribed, so expressed TCRB transcripts were sequenced. The method was immunoSEQ multiplex PCR; TCRdb's version includes in-frame clones alone and lacks a portion of them. The sample lists around 250,000 clones; 11% to 15% were seen once. Study results and limitations: Shorter TCRB CDR3s, moderately but significantly so, were found in Type 1 diabetes patients in all four CD4+ subsets.

The material sequenced was naive CD4+ T cells from blood. The gene calls are TRBV19 and TRBJ2-3; TRBD2 matches at 8 bases. The source is a man aged 25-40 years with type 1 diabetes. In DNA form, the CDR3 reads TGTGCCAGCCTCGGGAGGGCAGTCACAGATACGCAGTATTTT. Translation gives CASLGRAVTDTQYF.